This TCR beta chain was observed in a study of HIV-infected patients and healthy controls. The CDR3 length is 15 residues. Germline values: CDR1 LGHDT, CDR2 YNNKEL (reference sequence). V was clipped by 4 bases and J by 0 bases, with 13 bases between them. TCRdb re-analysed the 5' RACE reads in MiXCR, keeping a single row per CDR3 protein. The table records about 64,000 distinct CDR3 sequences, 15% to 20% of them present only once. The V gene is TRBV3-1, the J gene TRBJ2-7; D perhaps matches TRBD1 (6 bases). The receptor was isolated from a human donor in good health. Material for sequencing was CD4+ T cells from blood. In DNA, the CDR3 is TGTGCCAGCAGCCCCTATACAGGGCACTCCTACGAGCAGTACTTC. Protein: CASSPYTGHSYEQYF.